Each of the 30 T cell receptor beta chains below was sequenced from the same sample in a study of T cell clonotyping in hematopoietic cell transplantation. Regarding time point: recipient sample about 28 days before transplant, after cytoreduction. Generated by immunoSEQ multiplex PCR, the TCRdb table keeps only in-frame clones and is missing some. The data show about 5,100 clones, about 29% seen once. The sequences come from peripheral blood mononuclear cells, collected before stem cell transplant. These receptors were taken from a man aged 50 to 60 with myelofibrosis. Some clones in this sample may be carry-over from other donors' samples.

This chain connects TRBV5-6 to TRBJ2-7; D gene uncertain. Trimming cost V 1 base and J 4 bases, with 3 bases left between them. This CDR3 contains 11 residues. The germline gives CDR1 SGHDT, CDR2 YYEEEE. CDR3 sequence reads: CASSLTYEQYF. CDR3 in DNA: TGTGCCAGCAGCTTGACATACGAGCAGTACTTC.

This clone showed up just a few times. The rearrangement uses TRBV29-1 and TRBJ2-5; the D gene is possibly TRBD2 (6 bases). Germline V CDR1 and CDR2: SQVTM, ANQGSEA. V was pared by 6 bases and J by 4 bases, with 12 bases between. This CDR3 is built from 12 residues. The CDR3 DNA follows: TGCAGCGTCCACGAGGGAGGAGAGACCCAGTACTTC. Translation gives CSVHEGGETQYF.

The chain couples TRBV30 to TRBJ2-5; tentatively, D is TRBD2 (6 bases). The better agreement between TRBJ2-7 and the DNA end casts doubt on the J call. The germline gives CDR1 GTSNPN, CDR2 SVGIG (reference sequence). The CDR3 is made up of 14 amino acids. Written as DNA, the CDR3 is TGTGCCTGGAGTGTTTCGCGGGACTCCTACGAGCAGTACTTC. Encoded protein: CAWSVSRDSYEQYF.

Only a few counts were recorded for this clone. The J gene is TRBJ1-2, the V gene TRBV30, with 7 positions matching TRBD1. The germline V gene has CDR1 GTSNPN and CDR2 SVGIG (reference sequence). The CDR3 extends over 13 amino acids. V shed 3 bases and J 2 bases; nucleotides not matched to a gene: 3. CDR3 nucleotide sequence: TGTGCCTGGAGCAGGGGGGAAAACTATGGCTACACCTTC. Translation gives CAWSRGENYGYTF.

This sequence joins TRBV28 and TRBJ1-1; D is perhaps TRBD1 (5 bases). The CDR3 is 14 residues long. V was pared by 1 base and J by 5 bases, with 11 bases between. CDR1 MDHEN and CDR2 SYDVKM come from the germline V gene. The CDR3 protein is CASSLLTVQTEAFF. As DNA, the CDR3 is TGTGCCAGCAGTTTATTGACAGTTCAAACTGAAGCTTTCTTT.

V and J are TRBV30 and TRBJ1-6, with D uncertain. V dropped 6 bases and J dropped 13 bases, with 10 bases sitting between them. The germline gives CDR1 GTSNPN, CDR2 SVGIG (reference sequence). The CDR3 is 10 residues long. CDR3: CACGPAPLHF. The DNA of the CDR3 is TGTGCCTGCGGACCGGCGCCCCTCCACTTT.

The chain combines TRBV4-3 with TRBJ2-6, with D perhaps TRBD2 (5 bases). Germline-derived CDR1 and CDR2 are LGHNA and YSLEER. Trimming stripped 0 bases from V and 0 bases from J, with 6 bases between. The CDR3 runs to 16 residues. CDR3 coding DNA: TGCGCCAGCAGCCAAGATGGGAGCTCTGGGGCCAACGTCCTGACTTTC. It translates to CASSQDGSSGANVLTF.

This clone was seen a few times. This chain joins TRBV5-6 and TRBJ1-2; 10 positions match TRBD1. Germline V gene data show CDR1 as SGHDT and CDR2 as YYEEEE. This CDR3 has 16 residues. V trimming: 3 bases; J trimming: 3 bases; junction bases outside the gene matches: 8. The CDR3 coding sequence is TGTGCCAGCAGCTCGGGACAGGGGACATTTGACTATGGCTACACCTTC. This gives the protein CASSSGQGTFDYGYTF. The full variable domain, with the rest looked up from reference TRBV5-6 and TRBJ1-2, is DAGVTQSPTHLIKTRGQQVTLRCSPKSGHDTVSWYQQALGQGPQFIFQYYEEEERQRGNFPDRFSGHQFPNYSSELNVNALLLGDSALYLCASSSGQGTFDYGYTFGSGTRLTVV.

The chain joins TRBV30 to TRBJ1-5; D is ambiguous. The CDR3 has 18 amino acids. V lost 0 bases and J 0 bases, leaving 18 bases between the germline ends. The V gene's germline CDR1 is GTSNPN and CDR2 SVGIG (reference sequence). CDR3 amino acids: CAWSVTSGSKISNQPQHF. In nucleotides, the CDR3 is TGTGCCTGGAGTGTAACGTCAGGTTCGAAGATTAGCAATCAGCCCCAGCATTTT.

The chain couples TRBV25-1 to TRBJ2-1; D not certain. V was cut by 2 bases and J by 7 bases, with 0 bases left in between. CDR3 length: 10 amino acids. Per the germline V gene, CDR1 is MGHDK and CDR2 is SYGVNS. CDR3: CASSENEQFF. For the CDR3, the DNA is TGTGCCAGCAGTGAAAATGAGCAGTTCTTC.

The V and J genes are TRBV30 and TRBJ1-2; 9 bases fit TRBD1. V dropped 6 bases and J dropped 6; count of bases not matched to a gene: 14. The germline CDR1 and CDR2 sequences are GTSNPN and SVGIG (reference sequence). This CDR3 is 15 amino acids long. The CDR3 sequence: CACRRRAQGANGYTF. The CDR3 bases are TGTGCCTGCCGGCGAAGGGCACAGGGGGCTAATGGCTACACCTTC.

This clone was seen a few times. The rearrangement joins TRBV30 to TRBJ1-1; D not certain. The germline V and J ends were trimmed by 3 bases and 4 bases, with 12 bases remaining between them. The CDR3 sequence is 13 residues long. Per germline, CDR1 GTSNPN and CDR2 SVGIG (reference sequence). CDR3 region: CAWSAQSSTEAFF. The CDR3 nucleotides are TGTGCCTGGAGCGCCCAGAGTTCCACTGAAGCTTTCTTT.

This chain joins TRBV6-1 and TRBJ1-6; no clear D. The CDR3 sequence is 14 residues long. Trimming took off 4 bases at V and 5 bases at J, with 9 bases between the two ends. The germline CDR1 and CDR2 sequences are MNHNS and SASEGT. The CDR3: CASSATGNNSPLHF. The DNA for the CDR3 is TGTGCCAGCAGTGCGACCGGGAATAATTCACCCCTCCACTTT.

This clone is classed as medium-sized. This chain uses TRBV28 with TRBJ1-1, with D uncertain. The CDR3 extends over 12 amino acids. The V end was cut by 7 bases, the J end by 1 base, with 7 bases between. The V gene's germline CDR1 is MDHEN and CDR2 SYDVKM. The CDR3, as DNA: TGTGCCAGCAATCCGGGGAACACTGAAGCTTTCTTT. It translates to CASNPGNTEAFF. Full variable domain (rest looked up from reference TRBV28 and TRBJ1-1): DVKVTQSSRYLVKRTGEKVFLECVQDMDHENMFWYRQDPGLGLRLIYFSYDVKMKEKGDIPEGYSVSREKKERFSLILESASTNQTSMYLCASNPGNTEAFFGQGTRLTVV.

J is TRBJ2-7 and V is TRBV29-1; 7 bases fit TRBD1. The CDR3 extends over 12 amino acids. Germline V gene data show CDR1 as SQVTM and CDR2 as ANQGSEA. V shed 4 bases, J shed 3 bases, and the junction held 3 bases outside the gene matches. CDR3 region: CSVGQGDYEQYF. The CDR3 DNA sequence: TGCAGCGTTGGACAGGGAGACTACGAGCAGTACTTC.

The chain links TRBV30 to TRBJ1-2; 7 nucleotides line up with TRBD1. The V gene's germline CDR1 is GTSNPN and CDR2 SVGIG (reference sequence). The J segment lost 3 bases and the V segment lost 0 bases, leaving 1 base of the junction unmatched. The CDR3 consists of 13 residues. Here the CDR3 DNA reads TGTGCCTGGAGTGTCACAGGGGACTATGGCTACACCTTC. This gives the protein CAWSVTGDYGYTF.

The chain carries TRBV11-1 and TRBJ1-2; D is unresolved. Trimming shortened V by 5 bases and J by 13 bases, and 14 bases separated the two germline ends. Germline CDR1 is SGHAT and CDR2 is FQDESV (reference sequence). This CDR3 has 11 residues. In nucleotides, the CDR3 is TGTGCCAGCAGCAACGGGATCTCCGTCACCTTC. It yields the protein CASSNGISVTF.

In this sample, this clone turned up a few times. The CDR3 region has the DNA TGTGCCAGCAGCGGTGGACATTATAGCAATCAGCCCCAGCATTTT. Protein product: CASSGGHYSNQPQHF. J is TRBJ1-5 and V is TRBV9; D may be TRBD1 (5 bases). The CDR3 is 15 amino acids. CDR1 is SGDLS and CDR2 is YYNGEE in the germline V gene. Trimming removed 3 bases from V and 0 bases from J, with 10 bases in between.

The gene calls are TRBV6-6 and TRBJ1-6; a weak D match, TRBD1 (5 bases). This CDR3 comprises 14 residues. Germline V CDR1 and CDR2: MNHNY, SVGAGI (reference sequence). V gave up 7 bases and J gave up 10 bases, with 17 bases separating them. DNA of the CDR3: TGTGCCAGCACCTTCGGGGGGGGTGGATCACCCCTCCACTTT. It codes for CASTFGGGGSPLHF.

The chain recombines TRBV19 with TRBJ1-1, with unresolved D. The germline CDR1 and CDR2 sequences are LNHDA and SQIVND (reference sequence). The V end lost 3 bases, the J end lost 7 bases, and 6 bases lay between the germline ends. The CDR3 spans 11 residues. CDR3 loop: CASSIAGEAFF. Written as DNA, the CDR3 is TGTGCCAGTAGTATCGCGGGTGAAGCTTTCTTT.

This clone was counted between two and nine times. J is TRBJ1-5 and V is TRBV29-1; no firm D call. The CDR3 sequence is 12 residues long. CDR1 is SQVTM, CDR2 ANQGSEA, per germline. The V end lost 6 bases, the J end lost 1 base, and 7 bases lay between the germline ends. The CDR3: CSVQDSNQPQHF. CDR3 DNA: TGCAGCGTCCAAGACAGCAATCAGCCCCAGCATTTT.

This chain's CDR3 is CASGDGQGASEQYF. The CDR3 coding sequence is TGTGCCAGCGGGGACGGACAGGGGGCATCCGAGCAGTACTTC. The chain employs TRBV6-1 and TRBJ2-7, with 11 bases aligning to TRBD1. The germline CDR1 and CDR2 sequences are MNHNS and SASEGT. The CDR3 is made up of 14 amino acids. V lost 8 bases to trimming and J lost 6 bases; unmatched junction nucleotides: 9.

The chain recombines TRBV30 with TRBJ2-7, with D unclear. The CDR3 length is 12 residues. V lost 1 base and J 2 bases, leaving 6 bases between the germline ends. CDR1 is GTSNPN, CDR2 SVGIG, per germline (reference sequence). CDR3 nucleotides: TGTGCCTGGAGTGCAGATGCCTACGAGCAGTACTTC. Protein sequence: CAWSADAYEQYF.

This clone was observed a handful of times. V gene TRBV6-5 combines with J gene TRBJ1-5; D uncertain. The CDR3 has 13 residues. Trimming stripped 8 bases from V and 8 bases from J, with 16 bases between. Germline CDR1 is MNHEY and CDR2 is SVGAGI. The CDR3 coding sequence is TGTGCCAGCGGAAAAAACGACGGCAAGCCCCAGCATTTT. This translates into CASGKNDGKPQHF.

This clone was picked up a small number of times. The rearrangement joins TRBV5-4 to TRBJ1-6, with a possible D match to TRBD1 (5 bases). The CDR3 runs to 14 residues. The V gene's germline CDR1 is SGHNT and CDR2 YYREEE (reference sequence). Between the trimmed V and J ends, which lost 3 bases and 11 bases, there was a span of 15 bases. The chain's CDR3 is CASSSGTDRTPLHF. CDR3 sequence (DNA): TGTGCCAGCAGCTCCGGGACGGACCGGACACCCCTCCACTTT.

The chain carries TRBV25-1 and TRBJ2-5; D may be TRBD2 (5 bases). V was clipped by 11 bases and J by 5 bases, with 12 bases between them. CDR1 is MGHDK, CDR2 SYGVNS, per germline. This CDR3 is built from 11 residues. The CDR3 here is CASPEVETQYF. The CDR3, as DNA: TGTGCCTCCCCGGAGGTGGAGACCCAGTACTTC. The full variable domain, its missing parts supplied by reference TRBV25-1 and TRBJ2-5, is EADIYQTPRYLVIGTGKKITLECSQTMGHDKMYWYQQDPGMELHLIHYSYGVNSTEKGDLSSESTVSRIRTEHFPLTLESARPSHTSQYLCASPEVETQYFGPGTRLLVL.

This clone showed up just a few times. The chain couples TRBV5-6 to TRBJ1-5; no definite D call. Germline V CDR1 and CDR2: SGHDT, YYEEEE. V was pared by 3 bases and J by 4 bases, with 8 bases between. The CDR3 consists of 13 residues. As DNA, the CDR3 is TGTGCCAGCAGCTCAGGCGGTAATCAGCCCCAGCATTTT. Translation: CASSSGGNQPQHF.

CDR3 DNA sequence: TGTGCCAGCAGCTTAGCGGGGGGGAACACTGAAGCTTTCTTT. It is translated as CASSLAGGNTEAFF. This chain uses TRBV13 with TRBJ1-1; a possible D gene is TRBD1 (5 bases). The V and J ends lost 1 base and 1 base respectively, with 7 bases between them. This CDR3 has 14 amino acids. The V gene's germline CDR1 is PRHDT and CDR2 FYEKMQ (reference sequence). Filled out from reference TRBV13 and TRBJ1-1, the complete variable domain reads AAGVIQSPRHLIKEKRETATLKCYPIPRHDTVYWYQQGPGQDPQFLISFYEKMQSDKGSIPDRFSAQQFSDYHSELNMSSLELGDSALYFCASSLAGGNTEAFFGQGTRLTVV.

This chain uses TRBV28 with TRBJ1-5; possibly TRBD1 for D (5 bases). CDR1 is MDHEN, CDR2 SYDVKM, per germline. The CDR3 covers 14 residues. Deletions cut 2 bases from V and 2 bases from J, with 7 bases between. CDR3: CASSLDRGNQPQHF. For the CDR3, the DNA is TGTGCCAGCAGTTTAGACAGAGGCAATCAGCCCCAGCATTTT.

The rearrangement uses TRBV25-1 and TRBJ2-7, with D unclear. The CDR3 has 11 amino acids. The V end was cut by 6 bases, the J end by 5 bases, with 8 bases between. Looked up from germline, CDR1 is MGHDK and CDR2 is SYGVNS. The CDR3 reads CASRGGHEQYF. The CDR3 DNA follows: TGTGCCAGCAGAGGCGGCCACGAGCAGTACTTC.